The TCR beta chain described here comes from a study of long-term antiretroviral therapy in people with HIV. A v3.0 immunoSEQ assay was performed at survey level. Assay: immunoSEQ multiplex PCR; the TCRdb copy retains only in-frame clones and omits some. The sample carries tens of thousands of clones, 85% recorded once. To note about this clone: What it binds is not known.

Study observations and caveats: Pre-ART clonal expansions dominated every time point's repertoire.

The V end lost 3 bases, the J end lost 2 bases, and 23 bases lay between the germline ends. CDR1 and CDR2 from the germline V gene are MNHEY and SMNVEV (reference sequence). This CDR3 is 18 amino acids long. The sequences come from unsorted PBMCs, collected 1.6 years after starting antiretroviral therapy. V gene TRBV27 combines with J gene TRBJ2-7, with D uncertain. The TCR comes from a man between 40 and 49 years old with HIV. The CDR3 loop is CASSFTPITLTSAYEQYF. The CDR3 bases are TGTGCCAGCAGTTTTACTCCCATTACCTTGACGTCGGCCTACGAGCAGTACTTC.